A selection of T cell receptor beta chains follows, all from one sample in a study of OX40 agonist ivuxolimab in advanced cancers. Sequencing was performed with immunoSEQ multiplex PCR; in TCRdb, only in-frame clones are kept and a portion is missing. The data contain approximately 76,000 clones, about 88% of them seen just once; the ten biggest clones take up 0.7% to 1%. The source material was CD4+ or CD8+ T cells sorted from blood, sampled in a trial of the OX40 agonist ivuxolimab. Every receptor here comes from an adult with an advanced solid tumor such as melanoma, head and neck, liver or kidney cancer. Both conserved end residues are part of each CDR3. D genes are given only for firm matches. Rows give clone size only sometimes, using once, few, many, or a class for an expanded clone.

TRBD1 . TRBJ1-2 TRBV6-1 TGTGCCAGCAGTGAATACAGGGGGCCTAACTATGGCTACACCTTC CASSEYRGPNYGYTF
. . TRBJ1-1 TRBV6-5 TGTGCCAGCAGCCCGAGGAGGGGGGGCTCTGAAGCTTTCTTT CASSPRRGGSEAFF
TRBD1 . TRBJ1-2 TRBV10-3 TGTGCCATCAGGCCGACAGGGTTGAACTATGGCTACACCTTC CAIRPTGLNYGYTF
. once TRBJ1-3 TRBV7-8 TGTGCCAGCAGCTCAAGGATTTCGGGGAGGGAAGGAAACACCATATATTTT CASSSRISGREGNTIYF
TRBD2 once TRBJ2-7 TRBV19 TGTGCCAGTAGTGGAGGGGATAGGCTAGCGGGGCCTCAGCCCTACGAGCAGTACTTC CASSGGDRLAGPQPYEQYF
TRBD1 . TRBJ2-4 TRBV16 TGTGCCAGCAGCCGGGACAGAAACATTCAGTACTTC CASSRDRNIQYF
. . TRBJ2-5 TRBV4-2 TGTGCCAGCAGCCATACTGGGGGAGAAGAGACCCAGTACTTC CASSHTGGEETQYF
TRBD2 . TRBJ2-2 TRBV19 TGTGCCAGTAGTGGGGGACTAGCGGGACCCGGGGAGCTGTTTTTT CASSGGLAGPGELFF
. . TRBJ1-4 TRBV28 TGTGCCAGCAGTCTACCCTCCTTTGAAAAACTGTTTTTT CASSLPSFEKLFF
. . TRBJ2-1 TRBV28 TGTGCCAGCAGTCTCCCCTTAGCGAGGCCCTACAATGAGCAGTTCTTC CASSLPLARPYNEQFF
. . TRBJ2-5 TRBV5-6 TGTGCCAGCAGCTTGGACAGGTACCAAGAGACCCAGTACTTC CASSLDRYQETQYF
. . TRBJ1-5 TRBV7-9 TGTGCCAGCAGCTCCAATAGCAATCAGCCCCAGCATTTT CASSSNSNQPQHF
. . TRBJ1-5 TRBV30 TGTGCCTGGAGTGCCGGATCCTTCGGGCAGCCCCAGCATTTT CAWSAGSFGQPQHF
TRBD1 . TRBJ2-5 TRBV6-1 TGTGCCAGCAGCCGGAACCCCGGACAGGGGGAGACCCAGTACTTC CASSRNPGQGETQYF
TRBD1 . TRBJ2-3 TRBV5-1 TGCGCCAGCAGCTTGGATGGGACAGTTAGCACAGATACGCAGTATTTT CASSLDGTVSTDTQYF
TRBD2 once TRBJ2-7 TRBV10-1 TGCGCCAACACCAAAGGGCAGCGGGGGAGCGGGTGCTACGAGCAGTACTTC CANTKGQRGSGCYEQYF
. . TRBJ2-7 TRBV23-1 TGCGCCAGCAGTCAAGTTTCCAGGGTACGAGTATTCTTC CASSQVSRVRVFF
. . TRBJ2-7 TRBV6-1 TGTGCCAGCAGTGAAGCCCCAACCTACGAGCAGTACTTC CASSEAPTYEQYF
. . TRBJ2-3 TRBV6-1 TGTGCCAGCAGTGAAGGTAGGGGAACAGATACGCAGTATTTT CASSEGRGTDTQYF
TRBD1 . TRBJ1-6 TRBV27 TGTGCCAGCAGGCTAAGGACAGGGTCAAATAATTCACCCCTCCACTTT CASRLRTGSNNSPLHF
. . TRBJ1-2 TRBV21-1 TGTGCCAGCAGCAAAGAAATGGGGACTAACTATGGCTACACCTTC CASSKEMGTNYGYTF
. . TRBJ2-5 TRBV6-6 TGTGCCAGCAGCAGGGAGGTCTACCAAGAGACCCAGTACTTC CASSREVYQETQYF
. . TRBJ2-3 TRBV5-1 TGCGCCAGCAGCTTGGCAGGAGTATTAACAGATACGCAGTATTTT CASSLAGVLTDTQYF
. . TRBJ2-3 TRBV5-4 TGTGCCAGCAGCAAAGGACCCGACACAGATACGCAGTATTTT CASSKGPDTDTQYF
. . TRBJ1-6 TRBV7-8 TGTGCCAGCAGCTTAGCACTGCAGAATTCACCCCTCCACTTT CASSLALQNSPLHF
TRBD1 . TRBJ1-2 TRBV28 TGTGCCAGCAGTCCGACGGGACAGAACTATGGCTACACCTTC CASSPTGQNYGYTF
TRBD1 . TRBJ2-1 TRBV9 TGTGCCAGCAGCGTAGGTAGGACAGGGAGAACCAATGAGCAGTTCTTC CASSVGRTGRTNEQFF
. . TRBJ1-5 TRBV6-6 TGTGCCAGCAGTCTCTCGGTGAGCGGTAGCAATCAGCCCCAGCATTTT CASSLSVSGSNQPQHF
. . TRBJ1-5 TRBV19 TGTGCCAGTACTCTTTTCTTAAGCAATCAGCCCCAGCATTTT CASTLFLSNQPQHF
TRBD1 . TRBJ2-2 TRBV7-3 TGTGCCAGCAGCAACTCTCCCGGGACAGGGATCACCGGGGAGCTGTTTTTT CASSNSPGTGITGELFF
. . TRBJ1-1 TRBV5-4 TGTGCCAGCAGCAACGACAGAGGAGCTGAAGCTTTCTTT CASSNDRGAEAFF
TRBD1 . TRBJ1-3 TRBV29-1 TGCGGCGTTCTCGACAGGGAGGGAAACACCATATATTTT CGVLDREGNTIYF
. . TRBJ2-1 TRBV5-1 TGCGCCAGCAGCGACGACAGACTAAATGAGCAGTTCTTC CASSDDRLNEQFF
. . TRBJ2-2 TRBV5-5 TGTGCCAGCAGCTCGAACAGGGGGGGAGCCGGGGAGCTGTTTTTT CASSSNRGGAGELFF
. . TRBJ2-7 TRBV5-6 TGTGCCAGCAGCTACCCAACAGGGACTTCCTACGAGCAGTACTTC CASSYPTGTSYEQYF
TRBD1 . TRBJ2-2 TRBV5-6 TGTGCCAGCAGCTTCCCGGACAGGGAAAGGTTAACCGGGGAGCTGTTTTTT CASSFPDRERLTGELFF
TRBD2 . TRBJ2-7 TRBV6-6 TGTGCCAGCAGAACGACTAGCGGGAGGTCGTACGAGCAGTACTTC CASRTTSGRSYEQYF
. . TRBJ1-3 TRBV29-1 TGCAGCGTTGGCAGGGTAGACGGAAACACCATATATTTT CSVGRVDGNTIYF
. . TRBJ1-5 TRBV7-9 TGTGCCAGCAGCTTTTCAGGGGCCAATCAGCCCCAGCATTTT CASSFSGANQPQHF
. . TRBJ2-1 TRBV11-2 TGTGCCAGCGGGGTGGGGGCGTTAAACAATGAGCAGTTCTTC CASGVGALNNEQFF
. . TRBJ2-7 TRBV28 TGTGCCAGCAGTACTACTCGCGAGCAGTACTTC CASSTTREQYF
. . TRBJ2-5 TRBV5-1 TGCGCCAGCAGCTTGGGGTGGGGCCAGGGCCCCGGAGAGACCCAGTACTTC CASSLGWGQGPGETQYF
. . TRBJ2-5 TRBV11-1 TGTGCCAGCAGCCGGGACACGTACCAAGAGACCCAGTACTTC CASSRDTYQETQYF
. . TRBJ2-1 TRBV10-1 TGCGCCAGCAGTGACTCCGGGTGGAATGAGCAGTTCTTC CASSDSGWNEQFF
. . TRBJ2-1 TRBV5-5 TGTGCCAGCAGCTTGGGGCAGAGTTCCTACAATGAGCAGTTCTTC CASSLGQSSYNEQFF
. few TRBJ2-4 TRBV7-9 TGTGCCAGCAGCTTAGGGACCAACCTAGCCAAAAACATTCAGTACTTC CASSLGTNLAKNIQYF
. . TRBJ2-2 TRBV25-1 TGTGCCAGCAGTGCCTCGGACGGGAACACCGGGGAGCTGTTTTTT CASSASDGNTGELFF
. . TRBJ2-7 TRBV28 TGTGCCAGCAGTTTATTCCGGGGGCACTTCTACGAGCAGTACTTC CASSLFRGHFYEQYF
TRBD2 . TRBJ2-4 TRBV5-8 TGTGCCAGCAGCTTCACTCCGGGGGGGCGCATTCAGTACTTC CASSFTPGGRIQYF
. few TRBJ1-2 TRBV19 TGTGCCAGTAGTACGACAGGTAGCTATGGCTACACCTTC CASSTTGSYGYTF
TRBD2 . TRBJ2-2 TRBV19 TGTGCCAGTAGGGGTATGGTGTGGCGGGGGACCGGGGAGCTGTTTTTT CASRGMVWRGTGELFF
. . TRBJ1-2 TRBV7-6 TGTGCCAGCAGCCCCCCCGGGGGGGATGGCTACACCTTC CASSPPGGDGYTF
. . TRBJ1-1 TRBV2 TGTGCCAGCAGTGACGAGGGAACGAACACTGAAGCTTTCTTT CASSDEGTNTEAFF
. . TRBJ1-5 TRBV19 TGTGCCAGTAGTATCTACTTGGGGGGCAATCAGCCCCAGCATTTT CASSIYLGGNQPQHF
. . TRBJ1-2 TRBV6-6 TGTGCCAGCAGTCCGGGAATAGGGTTCGGCTACACCTTC CASSPGIGFGYTF